This T cell receptor (beta chain) was recovered during a study of T cells after yellow fever vaccination. The CDR3 is 14 amino acids. CDR1 is GTSNPN and CDR2 is SVGIG in the germline V gene (reference sequence). With V trimmed by 1 base and J by 5 bases, 7 bases remained unmatched. A word on this clonotype: Just one base apart from a much larger clone, this may be a read error.

TCRdb re-called the 5' RACE reads with MiXCR, one entry per CDR3 protein. This table has about 140,000 distinct CDR3 sequences, roughly 8% appearing once. The TCR was taken from a man between 25 and 39 years old who received the YFV17D yellow fever vaccine. The V gene is TRBV30, the J gene TRBJ2-5, with TRBD2 matching 7 bases. The starting material was CD4+ T cells sorted from PBMCs, obtained 5 days after the yellow fever booster vaccination. The CDR3 reads CAWSEGGSHETQYF. CDR3 coding DNA: TGTGCCTGGAGTGAAGGCGGGAGTCACGAGACCCAGTACTTC.